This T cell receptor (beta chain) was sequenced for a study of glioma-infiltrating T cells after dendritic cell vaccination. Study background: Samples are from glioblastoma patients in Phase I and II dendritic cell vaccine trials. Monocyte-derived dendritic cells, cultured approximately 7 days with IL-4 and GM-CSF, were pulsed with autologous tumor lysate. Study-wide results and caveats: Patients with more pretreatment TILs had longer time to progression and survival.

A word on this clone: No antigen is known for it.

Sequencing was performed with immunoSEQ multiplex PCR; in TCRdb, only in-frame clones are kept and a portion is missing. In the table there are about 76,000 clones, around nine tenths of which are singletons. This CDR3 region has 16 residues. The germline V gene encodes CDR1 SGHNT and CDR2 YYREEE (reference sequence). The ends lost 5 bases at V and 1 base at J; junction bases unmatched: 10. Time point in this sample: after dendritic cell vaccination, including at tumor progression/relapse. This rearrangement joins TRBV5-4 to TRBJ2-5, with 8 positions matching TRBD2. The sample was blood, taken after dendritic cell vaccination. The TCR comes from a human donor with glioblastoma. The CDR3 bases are TGTGCCAGCAGTCGGGGGGGCGGGGGGTTCCAAGAGACCCAGTACTTC. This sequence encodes CASSRGGGGFQETQYF.